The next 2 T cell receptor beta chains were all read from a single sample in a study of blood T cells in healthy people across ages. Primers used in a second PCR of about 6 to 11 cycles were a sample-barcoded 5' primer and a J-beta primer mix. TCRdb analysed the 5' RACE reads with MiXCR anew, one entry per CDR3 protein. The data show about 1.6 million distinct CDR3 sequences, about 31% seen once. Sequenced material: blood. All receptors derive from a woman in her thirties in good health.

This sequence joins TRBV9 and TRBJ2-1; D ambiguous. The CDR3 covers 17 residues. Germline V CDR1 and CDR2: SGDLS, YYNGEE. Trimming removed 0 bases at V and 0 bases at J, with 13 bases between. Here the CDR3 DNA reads TGTGCCAGCAGCGTAGGCGGCGGCACGAGCTCCTACAATGAGCAGTTCTTC. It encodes CASSVGGGTSSYNEQFF.

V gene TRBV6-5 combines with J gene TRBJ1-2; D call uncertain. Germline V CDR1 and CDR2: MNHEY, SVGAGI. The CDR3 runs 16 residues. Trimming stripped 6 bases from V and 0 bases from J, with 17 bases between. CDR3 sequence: CASSPDNLVANYGYTF. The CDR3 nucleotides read TGTGCCAGCAGCCCGGATAACCTAGTGGCTAACTATGGCTACACCTTC.